These 25 T cell receptor beta chains were sequenced from one sample in a study of OX40 agonist ivuxolimab in advanced cancers. Libraries were prepared by immunoSEQ multiplex PCR; TCRdb keeps only in-frame clonotypes and omits some of them. The data hold approximately 63,000 clones, with around 91% observed a single time. Source: CD4+ or CD8+ T cells sorted from blood, taken in a trial of the OX40 agonist ivuxolimab. These receptors came from an adult with an advanced solid tumor such as melanoma, head and neck, liver or kidney cancer.

Details on this clone: Other DNA sequences of this sample code for an identical CDR3. The chain has TRBV6-1 and TRBJ2-7, with TRBD2 matching 10 bases. The V gene's germline CDR1 is MNHNS and CDR2 SASEGT. The CDR3 is 15 amino acids. V dropped 4 bases and J dropped 4; count of bases not matched to a gene: 7. This chain's CDR3 is CASSVASGRSYEQYF. CDR3 sequence (DNA): TGTGCCAGCAGTGTCGCTAGCGGGAGATCTTACGAGCAGTACTTC.

This chain joins TRBV5-1 and TRBJ2-3, with D unclear. CDR1 and CDR2 from the germline V gene are SGHRS and YFSETQ. This CDR3 spans 13 amino acids. Trimming took 0 bases from V and 0 from J, leaving 2 bases between them. The CDR3 DNA reads TGCGCCAGCAGCTTGGAGAGCACAGATACGCAGTATTTT. Translation gives CASSLESTDTQYF.

V usage is TRBV27 and J usage is TRBJ2-7, with TRBD2 identical over 9 bases. Germline assignment: CDR1 MNHEY and CDR2 SMNVEV (reference sequence). The ends lost 5 bases at V and 4 bases at J; junction bases unmatched: 12. This CDR3 has 16 residues. CDR3 DNA: TGTGCCAGCAGTCCTGTCCCATTAGCGGGAGCTTACGAGCAGTACTTC. It translates to CASSPVPLAGAYEQYF.

This chain joins TRBV7-9 and TRBJ2-2; D may be TRBD1 (6 bases). The germline CDR1 and CDR2 sequences are SEHNR and FQNEAQ (reference sequence). The CDR3 has 16 residues. V lost 6 bases and J 2 bases, leaving 16 bases between the germline ends. The CDR3 reads CASSPLEGVNTGELFF. CDR3 sequence (DNA): TGTGCCAGCAGTCCCCTCGAGGGGGTCAACACCGGGGAGCTGTTTTTT.

The V call is TRBV2, the J call TRBJ1-4, with D perhaps TRBD1 (6 bases). Trimming took off 6 bases at V and 5 bases at J, with 16 bases between the two ends. The CDR3 is 15 residues long. The germline gives CDR1 SNHLY, CDR2 FYNNEI. CDR3 sequence reads: CASSKGGFGNEKLFF. CDR3 sequence (DNA): TGTGCCAGCAGCAAAGGGGGGTTCGGAAATGAAAAACTGTTTTTT.

The chain uses TRBV28 and TRBJ2-1; D is uncertain. Trimming shortened V by 3 bases and J by 3 bases, and 3 bases separated the two germline ends. The germline CDR1 and CDR2 sequences are MDHEN and SYDVKM. The CDR3 loop spans 12 amino acids. The DNA for the CDR3 is TGTGCCAGCAGTTTTCTCTACAATGAGCAGTTCTTC. The encoded protein is CASSFLYNEQFF.

This clone appeared once. The rearrangement joins TRBV15 to TRBJ1-4, with 9 bases that match TRBD1. Trimming took 6 bases from V and 3 from J; bases not matched to a gene: 2. The CDR3 runs to 14 residues. From germline, CDR1 is LNHNV and CDR2 YYDKDF (reference sequence). CDR3 region: CATRRTGANEKLFF. In DNA, the CDR3 is TGTGCCACCAGAAGGACAGGGGCTAATGAAAAACTGTTTTTT.

This sequence joins TRBV5-4 and TRBJ2-6; D not resolved. This CDR3 contains 17 residues. The V gene lost 1 base and the J gene lost 2 bases, with 13 bases spanning the gap. Per the germline V gene, CDR1 is SGHNT and CDR2 is YYREEE (reference sequence). CDR3: CASSLTASVTGANVLTF. DNA for the CDR3: TGTGCCAGCAGCTTGACCGCCTCAGTCACTGGGGCCAACGTCCTGACTTTC.

The gene calls are TRBV7-9 and TRBJ1-5; 8 nucleotides match TRBD1. Germline V gene sequence: CDR1 SEHNR, CDR2 FQNEAQ (reference sequence). The V and J ends lost 2 bases and 5 bases, in that order; junction bases with no gene match: 11. CDR3 length: 17 amino acids. CDR3: CASSLSAQGAWDQPQHF. DNA of the CDR3: TGTGCCAGCAGCTTATCCGCCCAGGGGGCATGGGATCAGCCCCAGCATTTT.

The chain has TRBV6-5 and TRBJ2-7; no definite D call. Germline assignment: CDR1 MNHEY and CDR2 SVGAGI. There are 14 residues in the CDR3. The germline V and J ends were trimmed by 0 bases and 2 bases, with 8 bases remaining between them. CDR3 nucleotide sequence: TGTGCCAGCAGTTACTCTGCAGGACCCTACGAGCAGTACTTC. Residues: CASSYSAGPYEQYF.

V and J are TRBV7-2 and TRBJ2-1; 9 bases fit TRBD2. The ends lost 0 bases at V and 7 bases at J; junction bases unmatched: 10. The CDR3 runs to 17 residues. CDR1 and CDR2 from the germline V gene are SGHTA and FQGNSA. CDR3 sequence: CASSLALRGGLGNEQFF. The CDR3, as DNA: TGTGCCAGCAGCTTAGCATTGCGGGGGGGCCTAGGTAATGAGCAGTTCTTC.

V usage is TRBV6-1 and J usage is TRBJ2-7, with 10 positions matching TRBD1. Germline trimming cut 0 bases from V and 4 bases from J; bases unmatched to any gene: 15. The CDR3 runs 19 residues. Germline-derived CDR1 and CDR2 are MNHNS and SASEGT. In DNA form, the CDR3 reads TGTGCCAGCAGTGAAGCTTTACTCCCGCAGACAGGGGGCAGTTACGAGCAGTACTTC. Amino acids: CASSEALLPQTGGSYEQYF.

The sample holds one count of this clone. The chain joins TRBV28 to TRBJ1-5; no clear D gene. V shed 11 bases and J shed 0 bases, with 17 bases lying between them. CDR1 and CDR2 (germline): MDHEN, SYDVKM. The CDR3 totals 15 residues. In DNA form, the CDR3 reads TGTGCCTCGCGGGTTACGGGAATTAGCAATCAGCCCCAGCATTTT. Its protein product is CASRVTGISNQPQHF. Based on the CDR3 plus reference TRBV28 and TRBJ1-5, the full variable domain is DVKVTQSSRYLVKRTGEKVFLECVQDMDHENMFWYRQDPGLGLRLIYFSYDVKMKEKGDIPEGYSVSREKKERFSLILESASTNQTSMYLCASRVTGISNQPQHFGDGTRLSIL.

The chain couples TRBV15 to TRBJ1-1, with no clear D. V gave up 3 bases and J gave up 4 bases, with 9 bases separating them. The germline V gene encodes CDR1 LNHNV and CDR2 YYDKDF (reference sequence). The CDR3 is 13 amino acids. CDR3 amino acids: CATSSAPSTEAFF. As DNA, the CDR3 is TGTGCCACCAGCAGTGCACCCAGCACTGAAGCTTTCTTT.

The CDR3 nucleotides are TGTGCCAGCAGTTGGGGAAAAAGGTACGAGCAGTACTTC. Protein sequence: CASSWGKRYEQYF. The chain uses TRBV27 and TRBJ2-7; D is unresolved. The CDR3 totals 13 residues. Germline CDR1 reads MNHEY; CDR2 reads SMNVEV (reference sequence). Trimming removed 4 bases at V and 4 bases at J, with 11 bases between.

The chain links TRBV11-3 to TRBJ2-3, with D uncertain. CDR1 is SGHNT, CDR2 YENEEA, per germline. The CDR3 covers 13 residues. Trimming removed 8 bases from V and 0 bases from J, with 9 bases in between. The CDR3 nucleotides read TGTGCCAGCCGGTCTTCAAGCACAGATACGCAGTATTTT. It specifies CASRSSSTDTQYF.

The chain carries TRBV28 and TRBJ2-5, with D unresolved. The V and J ends lost 3 bases and 4 bases respectively, with 3 bases between them. This CDR3 is built from 11 residues. Looked up from germline, CDR1 is MDHEN and CDR2 is SYDVKM. The CDR3 sequence: CASSFGETQYF. The CDR3, as DNA: TGTGCCAGCAGTTTTGGAGAGACCCAGTACTTC.

This rearrangement joins TRBV27 to TRBJ2-7; 8 nucleotides agree with TRBD1. The germline gives CDR1 MNHEY, CDR2 SMNVEV (reference sequence). The ends lost 4 bases at V and 2 bases at J; junction bases unmatched: 13. CDR3 length: 17 amino acids. Here the CDR3 reads CASSYSSRGPNPYEQYF. Here the CDR3 DNA reads TGTGCCAGCAGTTACAGTTCCAGGGGGCCCAATCCCTACGAGCAGTACTTC.

The chain recombines TRBV7-9 with TRBJ1-2; no reliable D call. The CDR3 is 15 residues long. Trimming left V 3 bases short and J 2 bases short, with 13 bases between. Per the germline V gene, CDR1 is SEHNR and CDR2 is FQNEAQ (reference sequence). The CDR3 DNA reads as TGTGCCAGCAGCTTCCTCGACCGCGCCAACTATGGCTACACCTTC. Its protein is CASSFLDRANYGYTF. Together with reference TRBV7-9 and TRBJ1-2, the CDR3 gives the full variable domain: DTGVSQNPRHKITKRGQNVTFRCDPISEHNRLYWYRQTLGQGPEFLTYFQNEAQLEKSRLLSDRFSAERPKGSFSTLEIQRTEQGDSAMYLCASSFLDRANYGYTFGSGTRLTVV.

V gene TRBV30 combines with J gene TRBJ2-3; D might be TRBD1 (5 bases). Germline V gene sequence: CDR1 GTSNPN, CDR2 SVGIG (reference sequence). This CDR3 is 14 amino acids long. Deletions cut 4 bases from V and 2 bases from J, with 13 bases between. In DNA form, the CDR3 reads TGTGCCTGGAATCTGGCCAGGGCCACAGATACGCAGTATTTT. It specifies CAWNLARATDTQYF.

The rearrangement uses TRBV28 and TRBJ2-1; the D call may be TRBD1 or TRBD2 (5 bases each). Trimming removed 5 bases at V and 7 bases at J, with 18 bases between. The CDR3 runs to 15 residues. Per germline, CDR1 MDHEN and CDR2 SYDVKM. CDR3 bases: TGTGCCAGCAGTCCCTTTGGGCAGGGAGTAAATGAGCAGTTCTTC. This sequence encodes CASSPFGQGVNEQFF.

The chain is built from TRBV7-2 and TRBJ2-7; weak D call: TRBD2 (5 bases). CDR1 is SGHTA, CDR2 FQGNSA, per germline. The CDR3 is 15 residues long. V was shortened by 5 bases and J by 2 bases, with 16 bases between the two germline ends. CDR3 region: CASSPSSSGPYEQYF. The CDR3 bases are TGTGCCAGCAGCCCCTCTTCGAGCGGCCCCTACGAGCAGTACTTC.

This clone was observed a few times. The rearrangement uses TRBV6-5 and TRBJ2-1; D remains unclear. V was trimmed by 4 bases and J by 6 bases, leaving 13 bases between them. The CDR3 has 14 amino acids. Germline values: CDR1 MNHEY, CDR2 SVGAGI. The CDR3 loop reads CASSSSVISNEQFF. CDR3 nucleotide sequence: TGTGCCAGCAGTTCCTCTGTCATTTCCAATGAGCAGTTCTTC.

J is TRBJ1-2 and V is TRBV11-2; D uncertain. Trimming removed 7 bases from V and 14 bases from J, with 20 bases in between. CDR3 length: 12 amino acids. The germline V gene has CDR1 SGHAT and CDR2 FQNNGV. The CDR3 reads CASKEALTAGTF. CDR3 coding DNA: TGTGCCAGCAAAGAGGCCTTGACGGCGGGTACCTTC. The variable domain in full, completed from reference TRBV11-2 and TRBJ1-2, reads EAGVAQSPRYKIIEKRQSVAFWCNPISGHATLYWYQQILGQGPKLLIQFQNNGVVDDSQLPKDRFSAERLKGVDSTLKIQPAKLEDSAVYLCASKEALTAGTFGSGTRLTVV.

The CDR3 loop is CATSRVTSVQETQYF. The CDR3 coding sequence is TGTGCCACCAGCAGAGTAACAAGCGTCCAAGAGACCCAGTACTTC. The rearrangement uses TRBV15 and TRBJ2-5, with D unclear. Germline V lookup: CDR1 LNHNV, CDR2 YYDKDF (reference sequence). CDR3 length equals 15 residues. The V end was cut by 1 base, the J end by 1 base, with 10 bases between. Looking up the rest from reference TRBV15 and TRBJ2-5 gives the full variable domain: DAMVIQNPRYQVTQFGKPVTLSCSQTLNHNVMYWYQQKSSQAPKLLFHYYDKDFNNEADTPDNFQSRRPNTSFCFLDIRSPGLGDTAMYLCATSRVTSVQETQYFGPGTRLLVL.